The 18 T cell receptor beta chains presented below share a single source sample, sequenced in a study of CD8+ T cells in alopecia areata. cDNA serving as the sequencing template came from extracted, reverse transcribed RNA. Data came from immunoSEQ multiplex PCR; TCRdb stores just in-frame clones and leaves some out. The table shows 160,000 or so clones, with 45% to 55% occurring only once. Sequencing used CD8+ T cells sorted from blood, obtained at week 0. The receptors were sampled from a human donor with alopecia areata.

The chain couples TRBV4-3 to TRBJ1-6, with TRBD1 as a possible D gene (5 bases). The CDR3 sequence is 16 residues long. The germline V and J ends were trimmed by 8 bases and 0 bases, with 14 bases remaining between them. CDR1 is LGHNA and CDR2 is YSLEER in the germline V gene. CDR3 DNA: TGCGCCAGCGCCCCGGCAAGGGGCTCCTATAATTCACCCCTCCACTTT. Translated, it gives CASAPARGSYNSPLHF.

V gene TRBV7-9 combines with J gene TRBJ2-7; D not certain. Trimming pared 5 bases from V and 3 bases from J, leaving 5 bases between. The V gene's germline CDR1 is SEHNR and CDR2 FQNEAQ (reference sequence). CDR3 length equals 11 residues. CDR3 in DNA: TGTGCCAGCAGCCCAAGCTACGAGCAGTACTTC. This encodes CASSPSYEQYF.

The CDR3 spells CASTPADGYEQYF. DNA of the CDR3: TGTGCCAGCACCCCCGCCGACGGCTACGAGCAGTACTTC. The chain uses TRBV11-2 and TRBJ2-7, with D hard to call. The length of the CDR3 is 13 residues. Deletions cut 7 bases from V and 3 bases from J, with 13 bases between. Germline V gene lookup returns CDR1 SGHAT and CDR2 FQNNGV.

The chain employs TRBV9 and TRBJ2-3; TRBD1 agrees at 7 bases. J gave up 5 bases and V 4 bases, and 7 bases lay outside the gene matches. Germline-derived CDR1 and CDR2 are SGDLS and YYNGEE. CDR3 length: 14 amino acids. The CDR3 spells CASSPRQGLDTQYF. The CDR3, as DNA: TGTGCCAGCAGCCCAAGACAGGGCTTAGATACGCAGTATTTT.

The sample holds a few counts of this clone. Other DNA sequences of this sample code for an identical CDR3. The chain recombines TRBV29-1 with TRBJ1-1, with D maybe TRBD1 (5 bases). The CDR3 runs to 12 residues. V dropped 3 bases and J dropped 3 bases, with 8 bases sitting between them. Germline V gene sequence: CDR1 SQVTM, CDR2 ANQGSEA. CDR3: CSVDGGDTEAFF. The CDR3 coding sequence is TGCAGCGTTGACGGGGGGGACACTGAAGCTTTCTTT.

CDR3 amino acids: CAWMNGATINEQFF. CDR3 DNA sequence: TGTGCCTGGATGAACGGCGCGACAATTAATGAGCAGTTCTTC. V usage is TRBV30 and J usage is TRBJ2-1, with D unresolved. CDR1 is GTSNPN and CDR2 is SVGIG in the germline V gene (reference sequence). This CDR3 has 14 residues. Trimming took 4 bases from V and 7 from J, leaving 17 bases between them.

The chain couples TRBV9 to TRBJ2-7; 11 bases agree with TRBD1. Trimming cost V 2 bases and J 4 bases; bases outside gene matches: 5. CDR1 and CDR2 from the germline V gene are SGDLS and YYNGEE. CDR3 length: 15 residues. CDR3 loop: CASSVAGTGGYEQYF. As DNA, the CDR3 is TGTGCCAGCAGCGTCGCCGGGACAGGGGGTTACGAGCAGTACTTC.

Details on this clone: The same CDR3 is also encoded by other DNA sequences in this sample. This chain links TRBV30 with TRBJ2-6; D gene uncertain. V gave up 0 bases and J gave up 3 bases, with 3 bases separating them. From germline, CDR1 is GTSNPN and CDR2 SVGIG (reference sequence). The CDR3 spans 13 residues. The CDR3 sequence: CAWSVGGANVLTF. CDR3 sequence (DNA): TGTGCCTGGAGTGTCGGTGGGGCCAACGTCCTGACTTTC.

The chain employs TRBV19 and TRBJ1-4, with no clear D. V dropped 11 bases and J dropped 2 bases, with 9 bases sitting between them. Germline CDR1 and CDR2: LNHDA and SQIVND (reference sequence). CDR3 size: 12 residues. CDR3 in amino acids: CALRDTNEKLFF. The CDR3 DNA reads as TGTGCCCTCCGGGATACTAATGAAAAACTGTTTTTT. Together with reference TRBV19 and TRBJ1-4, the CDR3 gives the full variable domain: DGGITQSPKYLFRKEGQNVTLSCEQNLNHDAMYWYRQDPGQGLRLIYYSQIVNDFQKGDIAEGYSVSREKKESFPLTVTSAQKNPTAFYLCALRDTNEKLFFGSGTQLSVL.

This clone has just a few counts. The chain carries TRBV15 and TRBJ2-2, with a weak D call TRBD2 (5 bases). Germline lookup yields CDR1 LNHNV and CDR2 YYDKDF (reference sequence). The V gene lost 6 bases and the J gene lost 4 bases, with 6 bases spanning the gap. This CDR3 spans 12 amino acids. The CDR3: CATRLATGELFF. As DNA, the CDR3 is TGTGCCACCAGGCTAGCCACCGGGGAGCTGTTTTTT.

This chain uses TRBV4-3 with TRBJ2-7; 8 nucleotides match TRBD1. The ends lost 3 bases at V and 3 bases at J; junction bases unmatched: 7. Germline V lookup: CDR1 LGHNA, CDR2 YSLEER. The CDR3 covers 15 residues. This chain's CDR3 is CASSQGRQGNYEQYF. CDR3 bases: TGCGCCAGCAGCCAGGGGAGACAGGGGAACTACGAGCAGTACTTC.

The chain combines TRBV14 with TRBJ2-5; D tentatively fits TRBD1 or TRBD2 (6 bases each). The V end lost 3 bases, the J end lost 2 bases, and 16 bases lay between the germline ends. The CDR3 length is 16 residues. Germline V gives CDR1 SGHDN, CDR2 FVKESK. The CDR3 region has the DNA TGTGCCAGCAGCCAGCGTGACGGCGGGACACAAGAGACCCAGTACTTC. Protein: CASSQRDGGTQETQYF.

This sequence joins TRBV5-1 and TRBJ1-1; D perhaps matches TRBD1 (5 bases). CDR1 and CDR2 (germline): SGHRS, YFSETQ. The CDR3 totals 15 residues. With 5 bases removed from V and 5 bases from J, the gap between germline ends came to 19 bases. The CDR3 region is CASRISTQGMTEAFF. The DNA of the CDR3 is TGCGCCAGCAGGATCTCAACTCAGGGAATGACTGAAGCTTTCTTT.

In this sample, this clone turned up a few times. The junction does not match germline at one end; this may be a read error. The CDR3 here is CASSSQQGTQYF. The CDR3 DNA sequence: TGTGCCAGCAGCTCCCAACAAGGGACCCAGTACTTC. This chain uses TRBV6-5 with TRBJ2-5, with D hard to call. The germline CDR1 and CDR2 sequences are MNHEY and SVGAGI. This CDR3 has 12 residues.

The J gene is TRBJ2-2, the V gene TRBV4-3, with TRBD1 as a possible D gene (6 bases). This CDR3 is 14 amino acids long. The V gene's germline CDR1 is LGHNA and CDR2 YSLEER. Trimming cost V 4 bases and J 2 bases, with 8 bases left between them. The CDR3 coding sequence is TGCGCCAGCAGCCCAGGGGTTAACACCGGGGAGCTGTTTTTT. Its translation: CASSPGVNTGELFF.

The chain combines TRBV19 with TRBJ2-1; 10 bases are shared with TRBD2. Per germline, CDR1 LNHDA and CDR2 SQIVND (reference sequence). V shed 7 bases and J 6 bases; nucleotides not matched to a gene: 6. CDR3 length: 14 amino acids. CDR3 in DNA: TGTGCCAGTAACGCGCTAGCGGGGGCCAATGAGCAGTTCTTC. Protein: CASNALAGANEQFF.

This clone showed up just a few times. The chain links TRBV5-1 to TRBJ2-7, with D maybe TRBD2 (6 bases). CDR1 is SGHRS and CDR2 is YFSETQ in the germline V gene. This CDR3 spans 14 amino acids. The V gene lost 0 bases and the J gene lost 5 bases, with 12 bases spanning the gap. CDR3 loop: CASSLGRGGNEQYF. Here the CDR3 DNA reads TGCGCCAGCAGCTTGGGGAGGGGCGGAAACGAGCAGTACTTC.

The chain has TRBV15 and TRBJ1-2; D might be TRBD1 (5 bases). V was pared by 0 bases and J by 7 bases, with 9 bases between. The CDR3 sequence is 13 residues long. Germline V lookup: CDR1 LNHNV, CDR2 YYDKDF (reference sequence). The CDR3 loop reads CATSRDRGGGYTF. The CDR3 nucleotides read TGTGCCACCAGCAGAGATCGGGGCGGTGGCTACACCTTC.